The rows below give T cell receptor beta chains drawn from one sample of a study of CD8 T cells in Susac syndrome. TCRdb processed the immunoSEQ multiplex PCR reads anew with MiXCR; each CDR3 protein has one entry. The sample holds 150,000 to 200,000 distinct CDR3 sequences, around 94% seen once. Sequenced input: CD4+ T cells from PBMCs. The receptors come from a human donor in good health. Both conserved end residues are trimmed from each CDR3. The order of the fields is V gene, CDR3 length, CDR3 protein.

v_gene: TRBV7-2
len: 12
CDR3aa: ASTSAGFRYGYT

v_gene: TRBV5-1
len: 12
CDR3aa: ASSSRGVGTEAF

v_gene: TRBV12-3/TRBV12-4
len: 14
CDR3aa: ASSLRPSGGTDTQY

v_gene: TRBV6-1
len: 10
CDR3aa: ASSLIADTQY

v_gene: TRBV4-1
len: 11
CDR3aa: ASSHMGPYEQY

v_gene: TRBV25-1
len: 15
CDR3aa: ASSERAGTSETDTQY

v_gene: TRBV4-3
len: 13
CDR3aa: ASSQALAGPYEQY

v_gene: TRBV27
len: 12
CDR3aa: ASRGRVEGETQY

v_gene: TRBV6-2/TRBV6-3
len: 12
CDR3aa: ASRQGNSNQPQH

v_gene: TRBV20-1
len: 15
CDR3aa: SARSRDGLSGANVLT

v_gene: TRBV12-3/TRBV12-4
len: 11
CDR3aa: ASSLADTYGYT

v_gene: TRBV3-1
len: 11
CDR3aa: ASSQAAKNIQY

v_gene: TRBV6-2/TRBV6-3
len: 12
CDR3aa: ASSALGAALDQY

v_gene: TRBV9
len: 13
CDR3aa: ASSRRDRDNNEQF

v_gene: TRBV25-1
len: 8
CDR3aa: ASSGYGYT

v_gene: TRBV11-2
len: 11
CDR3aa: ASSQGANQPQH

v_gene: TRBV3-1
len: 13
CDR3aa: ASSQDLRENSPLH

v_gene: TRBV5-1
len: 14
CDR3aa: ASSQQVAANTGELF

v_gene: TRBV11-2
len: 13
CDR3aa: ASSQVPISTDTQY

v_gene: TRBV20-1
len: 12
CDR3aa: SAWDRNRNQPQH

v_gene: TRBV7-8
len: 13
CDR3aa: ASSNRQGGSYEQY

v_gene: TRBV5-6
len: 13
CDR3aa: ASSFGRASYNEQF

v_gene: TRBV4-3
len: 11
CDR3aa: ASSQDLDRTPY

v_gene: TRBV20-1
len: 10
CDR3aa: SAPKTEDTQY

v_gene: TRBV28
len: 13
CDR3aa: ASSAPSGGANEQF

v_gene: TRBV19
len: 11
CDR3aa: ASSVSLNTEAF

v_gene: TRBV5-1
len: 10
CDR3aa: ASSYTGETQY

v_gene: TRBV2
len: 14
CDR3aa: ASSEGGLSPYNEQF

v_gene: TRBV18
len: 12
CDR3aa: ASSPGTGEETQY

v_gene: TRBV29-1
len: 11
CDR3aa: SVRGEAYNEQF

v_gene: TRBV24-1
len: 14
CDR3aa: ATSDLETTGNNEQF

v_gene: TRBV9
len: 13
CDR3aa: ASSVRTGSDSPLH

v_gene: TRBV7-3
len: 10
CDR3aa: ASSPGPCPQH

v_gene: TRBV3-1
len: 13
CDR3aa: ASNQDRRGGTEAF

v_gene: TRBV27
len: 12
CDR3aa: ASASTAFGYGYT

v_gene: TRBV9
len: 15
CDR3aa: ASSVDLGLSSTDTQY

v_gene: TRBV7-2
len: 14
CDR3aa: ASTPPSPVSADTQY

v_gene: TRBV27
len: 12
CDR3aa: ASSYSGGAAEQY

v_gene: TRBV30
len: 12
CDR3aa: AWRLAGGTDTQY

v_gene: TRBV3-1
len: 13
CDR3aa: ASSLNPSGANVLT

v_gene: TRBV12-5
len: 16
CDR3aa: ASGLALGRVTGANVLT

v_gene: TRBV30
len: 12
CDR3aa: AWSRVNGANVLT

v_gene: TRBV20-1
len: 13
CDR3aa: SAANPSGGRDTQY

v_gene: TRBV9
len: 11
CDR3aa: ASSQITGYEQY

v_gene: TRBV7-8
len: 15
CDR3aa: ASSPRGVAGGNQPQH

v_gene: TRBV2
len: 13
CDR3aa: ASSEEGVAKNIQY

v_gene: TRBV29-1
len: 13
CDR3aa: SVEGSGGIQETQY

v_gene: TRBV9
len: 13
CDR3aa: ASSVTGLQQDTQY